The present T cell receptor beta chain was sequenced within a study of cytomegalovirus exposure and HLA in healthy donors. The repertoire was sequenced with immunoSEQ multiplex PCR; TCRdb's copy has only in-frame clones and lacks some. The table lists 100,000 to 150,000 clones, about 96% of them singletons. Sequencing was carried out using PBMCs. The receptor's source is a man younger than 30 in good health and CMV-seronegative.

The CDR3 loop reads CASSLTGNPEAEAFF. CDR3 DNA: TGTGCCAGCAGTCTGACCGGGAACCCGGAGGCTGAAGCTTTCTTT. The rearrangement uses TRBV27 and TRBJ1-1; no firm D call. The CDR3 is made up of 15 amino acids. In germline, CDR1 is MNHEY, CDR2 SMNVEV (reference sequence). Trimming stripped 5 bases from V and 6 bases from J, with 19 bases between.